A selection of T cell receptor beta chains follows, all from one sample in a study of T-cell reconstitution after alpha-beta-depleted transplantation in children. MiXCR, run by TCRdb on the PCR reads, gives a single entry per CDR3 protein. The sample has almost 600,000 distinct CDR3 sequences, 20% to 30% seen once. The sample was PBMCs, taken before TCRalphabeta/CD19-depleted stem cell transplant. Source of these receptors: a boy under three years old with Wiskott-Aldrich syndrome, due to receive a stem cell transplant. CDR3s leave out the opening cysteine and the closing phenylalanine or tryptophan. Some rows mark clone size as missing; the rest say once, few, many or name a class of expanded clone.

>TRBV28|NA|TRBJ1-1
ASILDRDAEAF
>TRBV15|NA|TRBJ2-7
ATSRDLRAGVHEQY
>TRBV20-1|few|TRBJ1-5
SAKMEGGRPQH
>TRBV12-3/TRBV12-4|few|TRBJ1-4
ASSYRANNEKLF
>TRBV7-2|few|TRBJ2-1
ASSHLAGLSNEQF
>TRBV7-9|once|TRBJ2-5
ASSLTRQTQETQY
>TRBV11-3|NA|TRBJ2-3
ASSLGRELSDTQY
>TRBV2|NA|TRBJ2-4
ASSENLRKNIQY
>TRBV6-1|NA|TRBJ2-7
ASNFQGSGDEQY
>TRBV28|NA|TRBJ2-1
ASRVINLSVEQF
>TRBV20-1|once|TRBJ2-5
SASLASGSWETQY
>TRBV6-5|few|TRBJ2-1
ASSVLLAGAYNEQF
>TRBV12-3/TRBV12-4|few|TRBJ2-2
ASRHPGAGELF